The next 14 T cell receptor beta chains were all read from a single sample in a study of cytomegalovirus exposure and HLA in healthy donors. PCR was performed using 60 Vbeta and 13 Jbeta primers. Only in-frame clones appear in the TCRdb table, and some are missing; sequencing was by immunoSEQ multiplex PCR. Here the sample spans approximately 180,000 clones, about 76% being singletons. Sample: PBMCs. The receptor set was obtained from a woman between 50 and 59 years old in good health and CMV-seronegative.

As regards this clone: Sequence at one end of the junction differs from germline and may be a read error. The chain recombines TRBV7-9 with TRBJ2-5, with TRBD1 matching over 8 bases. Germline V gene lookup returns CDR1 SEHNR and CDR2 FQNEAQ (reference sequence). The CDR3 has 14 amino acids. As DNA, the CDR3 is TGTTCCAGCAGCTACAGGGGGATCCAAGAGACCCAGTACTTC. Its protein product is CSSSYRGIQETQYF.

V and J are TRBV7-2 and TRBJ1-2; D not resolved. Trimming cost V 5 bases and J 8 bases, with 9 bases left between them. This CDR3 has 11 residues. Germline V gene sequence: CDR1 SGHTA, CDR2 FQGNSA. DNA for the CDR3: TGTGCCAGCAGCCCGATGGGCGGCTACACCTTC. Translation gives CASSPMGGYTF.

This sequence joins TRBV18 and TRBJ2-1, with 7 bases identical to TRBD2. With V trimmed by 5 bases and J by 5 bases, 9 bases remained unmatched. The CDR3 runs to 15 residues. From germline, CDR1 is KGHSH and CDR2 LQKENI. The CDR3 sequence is CASSRPTSSHNEQFF. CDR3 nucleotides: TGTGCCAGCTCAAGGCCGACTAGCAGCCACAATGAGCAGTTCTTC.

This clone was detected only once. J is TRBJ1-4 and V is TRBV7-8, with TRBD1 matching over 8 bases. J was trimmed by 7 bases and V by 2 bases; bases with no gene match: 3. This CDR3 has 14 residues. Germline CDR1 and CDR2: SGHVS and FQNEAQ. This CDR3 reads CASSLRTGSEKLFF. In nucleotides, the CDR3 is TGTGCCAGCAGCTTAAGGACAGGGAGTGAAAAACTGTTTTTT. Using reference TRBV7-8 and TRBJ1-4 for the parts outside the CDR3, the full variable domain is GAGVSQSPRYKVAKRGQDVALRCDPISGHVSLFWYQQALGQGPEFLTYFQNEAQLDKSGLPSDRFFAERPEGSVSTLKIQRTQQEDSAVYLCASSLRTGSEKLFFGSGTQLSVL.

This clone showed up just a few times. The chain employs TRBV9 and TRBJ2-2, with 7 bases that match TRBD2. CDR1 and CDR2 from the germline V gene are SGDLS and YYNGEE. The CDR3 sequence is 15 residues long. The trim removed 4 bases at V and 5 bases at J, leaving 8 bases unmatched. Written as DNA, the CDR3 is TGTGCCAGCAGCCCAGCGGGATTTTCGACCGGGGAGCTGTTTTTT. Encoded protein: CASSPAGFSTGELFF.

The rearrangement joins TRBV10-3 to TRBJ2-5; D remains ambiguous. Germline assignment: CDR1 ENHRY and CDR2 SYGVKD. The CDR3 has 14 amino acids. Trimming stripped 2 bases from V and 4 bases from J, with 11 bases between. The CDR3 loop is CAISEPSAGETQYF. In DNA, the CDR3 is TGTGCCATCAGTGAGCCCTCCGCAGGAGAGACCCAGTACTTC.

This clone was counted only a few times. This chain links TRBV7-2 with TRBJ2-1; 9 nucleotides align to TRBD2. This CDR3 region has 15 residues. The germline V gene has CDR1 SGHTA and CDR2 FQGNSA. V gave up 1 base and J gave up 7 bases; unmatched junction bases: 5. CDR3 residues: CASSLVAGDPNEQFF. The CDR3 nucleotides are TGTGCCAGCAGCTTAGTAGCGGGAGACCCAAATGAGCAGTTCTTC.

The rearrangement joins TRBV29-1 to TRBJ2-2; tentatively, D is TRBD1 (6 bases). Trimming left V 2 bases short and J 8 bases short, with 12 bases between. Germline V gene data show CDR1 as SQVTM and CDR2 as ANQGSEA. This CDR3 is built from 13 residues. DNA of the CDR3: TGCAGCGTTGAAATAGGGGGAAGGGGGGAGCTGTTTTTT. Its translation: CSVEIGGRGELFF.

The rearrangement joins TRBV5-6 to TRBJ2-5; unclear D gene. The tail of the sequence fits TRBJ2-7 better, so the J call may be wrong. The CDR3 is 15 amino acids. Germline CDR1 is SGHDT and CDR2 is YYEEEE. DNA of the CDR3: TGTGCCAGCAGCTTGTTTTCCACGAGCTCCTACGAGCAGTACTTC. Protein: CASSLFSTSSYEQYF.

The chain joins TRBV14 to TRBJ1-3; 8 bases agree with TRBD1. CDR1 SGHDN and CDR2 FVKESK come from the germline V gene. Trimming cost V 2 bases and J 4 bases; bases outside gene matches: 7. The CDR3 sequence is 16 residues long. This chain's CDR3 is CASSQPRGHSGNTIYF. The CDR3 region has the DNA TGTGCCAGCAGCCAACCCAGGGGGCATTCGGGAAACACCATATATTTT.

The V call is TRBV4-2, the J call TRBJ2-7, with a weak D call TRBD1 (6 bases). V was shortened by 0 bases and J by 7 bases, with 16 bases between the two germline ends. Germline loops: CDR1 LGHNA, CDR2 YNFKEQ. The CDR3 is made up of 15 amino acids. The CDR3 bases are TGTGCCAGCAGCCAAGATTACCGGACAGCGTTGGAGCAGTACTTC. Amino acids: CASSQDYRTALEQYF.

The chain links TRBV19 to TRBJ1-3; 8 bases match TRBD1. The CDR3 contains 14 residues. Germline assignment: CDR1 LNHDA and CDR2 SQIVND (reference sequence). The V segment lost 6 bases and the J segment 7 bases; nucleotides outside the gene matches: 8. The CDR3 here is CASRRQGSTNTIYF. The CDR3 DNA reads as TGTGCCAGTAGGAGACAGGGGTCGACGAACACCATATATTTT.

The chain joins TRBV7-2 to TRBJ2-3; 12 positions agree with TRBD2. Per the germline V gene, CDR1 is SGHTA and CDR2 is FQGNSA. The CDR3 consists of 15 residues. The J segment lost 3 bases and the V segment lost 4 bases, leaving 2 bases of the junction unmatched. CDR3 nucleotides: TGTGCCAGCAGCTCCGGGACTAGCGGGACAGATACGCAGTATTTT. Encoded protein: CASSSGTSGTDTQYF.

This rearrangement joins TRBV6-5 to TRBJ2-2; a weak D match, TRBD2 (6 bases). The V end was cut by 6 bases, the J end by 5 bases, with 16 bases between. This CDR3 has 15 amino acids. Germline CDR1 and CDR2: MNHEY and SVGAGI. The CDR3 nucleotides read TGTGCCAGCAGGAGACCGGGAGTCAGTACCGGGGAGCTGTTTTTT. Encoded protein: CASRRPGVSTGELFF.